The next 23 T cell receptor beta chains were all read from a single sample in a study of T-cell reconstitution after alpha-beta-depleted transplantation in children (dated by TCRdb to between 2015 and 2016). Library construction relied on PCR. TCRdb records Illumina HiSeq 2500 as the sequencer. TCR library preparation used molecular barcoding, with unique molecular identifiers applied to normalize quantification of the TCRbeta repertoire. TCRdb cleaned the public reads at Q25 with fastp, built clones with MiXCR and kept in-frame beta chains. Rows are combined by CDR3 protein, so each entry shows the most common genes and DNA. The sample profile shows around 370,000 distinct CDR3 sequences; approximately 10% of them were found once. Clones ranked in the top ten supply around 2.4% of the sample. The starting material was PBMCs from the stem cell graft donor, obtained from the stem cell graft. The receptors here all came from a human donor who donated a stem cell graft to a child with acute lymphoblastic leukemia.

A note on this clonotype: A much more abundant neighbour one base away suggests this may be a read error. The chain couples TRBV27 to TRBJ2-3; D not resolved. CDR3 size: 14 residues. The V gene's germline CDR1 is MNHEY and CDR2 SMNVEV (reference sequence). This CDR3 is CDSSQPRRSDTQYF. Here the CDR3 DNA reads TGTGACAGCAGTCAGCCTAGGAGATCAGATACGCAGTATTTT.

In its sample, this clonotype was seen a few times. The rearrangement uses TRBV20-1 and TRBJ2-1, with D unresolved. Deletions cut 0 bases from V and 0 bases from J, with 15 bases between. CDR1 is DFQATT and CDR2 is SNEGSKA in the germline V gene (reference sequence). This CDR3 has 17 residues. The CDR3 protein is CSARDPPGGSSYNEQFF. The CDR3 DNA reads as TGCAGTGCTAGAGATCCCCCTGGCGGAAGCTCCTACAATGAGCAGTTCTTC.

The chain employs TRBV4-3 and TRBJ2-7; TRBD1 aligns across 12 bases. This CDR3 region has 19 residues. The ends lost 0 bases at V and 3 bases at J; junction bases unmatched: 12. Germline CDR1 and CDR2: LGHNA and YSLEER. DNA for the CDR3: TGCGCCAGCAGCCAAGATGTCACCGGGACAGGGGGCGCCGGCTACGAGCAGTACTTC. Protein: CASSQDVTGTGGAGYEQYF.

The chain links TRBV12-3 or TRBV12-4 to TRBJ2-7; TRBD2 matches 8 bases. This CDR3 is built from 15 residues. V dropped 1 base and J dropped 3; count of bases not matched to a gene: 5. The CDR3 loop is CASSLVGRANYEQYF. CDR3 nucleotide sequence: TGTGCCAGCAGTTTAGTCGGGAGGGCCAACTACGAGCAGTACTTC.

This clonotype was seen a few times. CDR3 DNA: TGTGCCTGGAGTCGGGCGGCAAGTCAGCCCCAGCATTTT. Translated: CAWSRAASQPQHF. The chain carries TRBV30 and TRBJ1-5; D is uncertain. Germline-derived CDR1 and CDR2 are GTSNPN and SVGIG (reference sequence). V was shortened by 2 bases and J by 6 bases, with 11 bases between the two germline ends. CDR3 length: 13 residues.

The CDR3 here is CSGRGQGTGELFF. The CDR3, as DNA: TGCAGCGGACGCGGACAGGGAACCGGGGAGCTGTTTTTT. J is TRBJ2-2 and V is TRBV29-1; 8 bases are shared with TRBD1. Germline assignment: CDR1 SQVTM and CDR2 ANQGSEA. The CDR3 sequence is 13 residues long. With 7 bases clipped from V and 5 bases from J, the junction kept 6 bases outside the gene matches.

This clonotype was recorded a few times. CDR3: CASSLAIRDRGIHYEQYF. For the CDR3, the DNA is TGTGCCAGCAGCTTAGCGATCCGGGACAGGGGGATTCATTACGAGCAGTACTTC. This rearrangement joins TRBV11-1 to TRBJ2-7; 11 nucleotides align to TRBD1. The CDR3 is 18 residues long. V gave up 0 bases and J gave up 4 bases; unmatched junction bases: 11. Germline CDR1 SGHAT, CDR2 FQDESV (reference sequence).

This clonotype was seen a few times. This rearrangement joins TRBV6-1 to TRBJ1-3; perhaps TRBD1 as D (5 bases). The CDR3 length is 15 residues. Deletions cut 1 base from V and 2 bases from J, with 9 bases between. The germline gives CDR1 MNHNS, CDR2 SASEGT. The CDR3 spells CASSEVGAPGNTIYF. For the CDR3, the DNA is TGTGCCAGCAGTGAAGTTGGGGCTCCTGGAAACACCATATATTTT.

This clonotype was counted many times. The chain has TRBV7-9 and TRBJ1-1; unclear D gene. Between the trimmed V and J ends, which lost 3 bases and 3 bases, there was a span of 14 bases. Germline-derived CDR1 and CDR2 are SEHNR and FQNEAQ (reference sequence). CDR3 length: 15 residues. CDR3 region: CASSLDQSGYTEAFF. The CDR3 DNA reads TGTGCCAGCAGCTTGGACCAATCGGGTTACACTGAAGCTTTCTTT.

This clonotype was observed a few times. The rearrangement joins TRBV27 to TRBJ1-4; D is unclear. This CDR3 has 17 amino acids. CDR1 and CDR2 from the germline V gene are MNHEY and SMNVEV (reference sequence). Deletions cut 2 bases from V and 0 bases from J, with 13 bases between. CDR3 loop: CASSLVGSKATNEKLFF. Here the CDR3 DNA reads TGTGCCAGCAGTTTAGTGGGATCAAAGGCAACTAATGAAAAACTGTTTTTT.

This clonotype was observed at least ten times. V and J are TRBV7-8 and TRBJ2-7; TRBD2 matches 8 bases. Per the germline V gene, CDR1 is SGHVS and CDR2 is FQNEAQ. The junction had 7 bases not matched to a gene; V was cut back by 0 bases and J by 6 bases. The CDR3 consists of 15 residues. In DNA form, the CDR3 reads TGTGCCAGCAGCTTAGCACAAGCGGGAGAAGGCGAGCAGTACTTC. Translating gives CASSLAQAGEGEQYF.

V usage is TRBV6-2 or TRBV6-3 and J usage is TRBJ1-1; TRBD1 might be the D (5 bases). Trimming cost V 11 bases and J 1 base, with 14 bases left between them. The V gene's germline CDR1 is MNHEY and CDR2 SVGEGT. This CDR3 contains 13 residues. CDR3 loop: CAVQTTGNTEAFF. CDR3 coding DNA: TGTGCCGTACAGACAACAGGGAACACTGAAGCTTTCTTT.

Written as DNA, the CDR3 is TGTGCCAGCCGACAGCCAGGTCCTAACAATGAGCAGTTCTTC. Residues: CASRQPGPNNEQFF. This chain uses TRBV2 with TRBJ2-1; weak D call: TRBD1 (5 bases). The CDR3 consists of 14 residues. Trimming pared 8 bases from V and 5 bases from J, leaving 16 bases between. Germline V lookup: CDR1 SNHLY, CDR2 FYNNEI.

This clonotype was observed a few times. The V call is TRBV6-1, the J call TRBJ2-4; D is ambiguous. CDR3 length equals 16 residues. The germline V gene has CDR1 MNHNS and CDR2 SASEGT. V was cut by 6 bases and J by 0 bases, with 15 bases left in between. CDR3 amino acids: CASSPHFALAKNIQYF. The DNA for the CDR3 is TGTGCCAGCAGCCCCCACTTCGCCCTAGCCAAAAACATTCAGTACTTC.

This clonotype was detected a few times. The rearrangement uses TRBV12-3 or TRBV12-4 and TRBJ1-1, with 7 bases fitting TRBD1. The CDR3 totals 15 residues. After removal of 3 bases from V and 2 bases from J, the junction contained 6 bases not matched to a gene. DNA of the CDR3: TGTGCCAGCAGTTTTGGCCAGGGGGTCAACACTGAAGCTTTCTTT. The encoded protein is CASSFGQGVNTEAFF.

Here the CDR3 reads CASSHLQGPGLAGSTDTQYF. The CDR3 DNA reads as TGTGCCAGCAGCCACTTACAGGGACCGGGACTAGCGGGGTCCACAGATACGCAGTATTTT. The rearrangement uses TRBV7-8 and TRBJ2-3; 13 nucleotides line up with TRBD2. Germline CDR1 reads SGHVS; CDR2 reads FQNEAQ. CDR3 length: 20 amino acids. V gave up 5 bases and J gave up 2 bases; unmatched junction bases: 16.

This clonotype has a count of ten or more. The gene calls are TRBV5-6 and TRBJ2-1; D possibly corresponds to TRBD2 (5 bases). Trimming took off 4 bases at V and 2 bases at J, with 13 bases between the two ends. The CDR3 length is 15 residues. Per germline, CDR1 SGHDT and CDR2 YYEEEE. CDR3 nucleotides: TGTGCCAGCAGCCCGGGGTTTACGCCCTACAATGAGCAGTTCTTC. This sequence encodes CASSPGFTPYNEQFF. Full variable domain (rest looked up from reference TRBV5-6 and TRBJ2-1): DAGVTQSPTHLIKTRGQQVTLRCSPKSGHDTVSWYQQALGQGPQFIFQYYEEEERQRGNFPDRFSGHQFPNYSSELNVNALLLGDSALYLCASSPGFTPYNEQFFGPGTRLTVL.

This clonotype was recorded a few times. The V gene is TRBV4-3, the J gene TRBJ2-7; D is tentatively TRBD1 or TRBD2 (5 bases each). V lost 4 bases and J lost 3, with 16 bases in between. Germline-derived CDR1 and CDR2 are LGHNA and YSLEER. The CDR3 runs to 15 residues. The chain's CDR3 is CASSPSSGTNYEQYF. CDR3 sequence (DNA): TGCGCCAGCAGCCCCAGCTCCGGGACGAACTACGAGCAGTACTTC.

This clonotype was counted at least ten times. The chain recombines TRBV7-2 with TRBJ1-2, with D unclear. Germline V gives CDR1 SGHTA, CDR2 FQGNSA. V lost 4 bases to trimming and J lost 0 bases, with 12 bases between them. The CDR3 extends over 15 amino acids. This CDR3 reads CASSSGPRSNYGYTF. CDR3 DNA: TGTGCCAGCAGCTCCGGGCCTCGATCTAACTATGGCTACACCTTC.

Only a few counts were recorded for this clonotype. The chain is built from TRBV12-3 or TRBV12-4 and TRBJ1-1; 9 bases match TRBD1. This CDR3 is 15 amino acids long. V shed 6 bases and J 8 bases; nucleotides not matched to a gene: 13. The CDR3 DNA is TGTGCCAGCAGACCAACCACAGGGGGCGCGTCCGAAGCTTTCTTT. Protein product: CASRPTTGGASEAFF.

The J gene is TRBJ1-5, the V gene TRBV27; the D is unclear. The V gene's germline CDR1 is MNHEY and CDR2 SMNVEV (reference sequence). The CDR3 runs 13 residues. Trimming pared 8 bases from V and 8 bases from J, leaving 16 bases between. Written as DNA, the CDR3 is TGTGCCAGCGGACCGACCGCTTGGGAGCCCCAGCATTTT. This codes for CASGPTAWEPQHF.

This clonotype appeared a few times. The chain combines TRBV5-5 with TRBJ1-5; 12 bases are shared with TRBD1. Trimming at V came to 3 bases and at J to 7 bases, leaving 2 bases not matched to a gene. Per the germline V gene, CDR1 is SGHKS and CDR2 is YYEKEE (reference sequence). The CDR3 extends over 14 amino acids. The CDR3 here is CASSWGQGAQPQHF. In DNA, the CDR3 is TGTGCCAGCAGCTGGGGACAGGGGGCACAGCCCCAGCATTTT.

The table lists this clonotype with many counts. The chain couples TRBV5-1 to TRBJ2-7; D uncertain. The CDR3 runs to 14 residues. V shed 0 bases and J shed 3 bases, with 10 bases lying between them. CDR1 and CDR2 from the germline V gene are SGHRS and YFSETQ. The CDR3 DNA sequence: TGCGCCAGCAGCTTGGGGGCTCAAATCTACGAGCAGTACTTC. This sequence encodes CASSLGAQIYEQYF.